Following are 18 T cell receptor beta chains from one sample sequenced in a study of blood T cell repertoires in COVID-19. Measured with immunoSEQ multiplex PCR; TCRdb has only the in-frame clones, and not every one. This repertoire shows under 300,000 clones, roughly 91% found once; its top ten account for about 2.5%. Sequencing was performed on PBMCs or T cells enriched from blood (not recorded which). These receptors came from a woman in her 40s with acute COVID-19.

The chain combines TRBV6-5 with TRBJ1-2; possibly TRBD1 for D (5 bases). The CDR3 runs to 13 residues. Germline values: CDR1 MNHEY, CDR2 SVGAGI. V dropped 9 bases and J dropped 4 bases, with 15 bases sitting between them. CDR3 amino acids: CASRGGALYGYTF. DNA of the CDR3: TGTGCCAGTCGAGGAGGGGCTCTCTATGGCTACACCTTC.

This clone showed up just a few times. This chain uses TRBV29-1 with TRBJ1-1, with D possibly being TRBD1 (5 bases). The V end lost 5 bases, the J end lost 0 bases, and 13 bases lay between the germline ends. The CDR3 consists of 14 residues. Looked up from germline, CDR1 is SQVTM and CDR2 is ANQGSEA. The CDR3 DNA sequence: TGCAGCGTTCAGAACAGGCCTGTGAACACTGAAGCTTTCTTT. Its protein is CSVQNRPVNTEAFF.

This rearrangement joins TRBV10-3 to TRBJ2-7; a possible D gene is TRBD2 (6 bases). In germline, CDR1 is ENHRY, CDR2 SYGVKD. V lost 0 bases to trimming and J lost 6 bases, with 21 bases between them. The length of the CDR3 is 17 residues. DNA of the CDR3: TGTGCCATCAGTGAGTCCCCGGACTATGCCCTGGGTGGCGAGCAGTACTTC. It specifies CAISESPDYALGGEQYF.

This clone has just one count. An end of the junction differs from the germline gene, which may be a read error. The gene calls are TRBV2 and TRBJ1-4; D may be TRBD1 (5 bases). In germline, CDR1 is SNHLY, CDR2 FYNNEI. This CDR3 is 15 amino acids long. The CDR3 reads CASREGTLANEKLFF. CDR3 DNA sequence: TGTGCCAGCAGAGAAGGGACTCTGGCTAATGAAAAACTGTTTTTT.

The chain carries TRBV2 and TRBJ2-1; D may be TRBD1 (5 bases). CDR1 is SNHLY, CDR2 FYNNEI, per germline. The CDR3 spans 12 residues. Trimming left V 5 bases short and J 11 bases short, with 13 bases between. CDR3 DNA sequence: TGTGCCAGCAGTTTAGACAGAACGAAGCAGTTCTTC. It encodes CASSLDRTKQFF. The entire variable domain, with the rest obtained from reference TRBV2 and TRBJ2-1, is as follows: EPEVTQTPSHQVTQMGQEVILRCVPISNHLYFYWYRQILGQKVEFLVSFYNNEISEKSEIFDDQFSVERPDGSNFTLKIRSTKLEDSAMYFCASSLDRTKQFFGPGTRLTVL.

V usage is TRBV6-5 and J usage is TRBJ2-5; tentative D call: TRBD2 (5 bases). This CDR3 contains 13 residues. V dropped 5 bases and J dropped 1 base, with 8 bases sitting between them. Looked up from germline, CDR1 is MNHEY and CDR2 is SVGAGI. The CDR3 loop is CASSKLGQETQYF. The CDR3 DNA follows: TGTGCCAGCAGTAAACTAGGCCAAGAGACCCAGTACTTC.

This chain joins TRBV7-2 and TRBJ1-2; 8 nucleotides line up with TRBD1. The germline gives CDR1 SGHTA, CDR2 FQGNSA. After removal of 4 bases from V and 4 bases from J, the junction contained 8 bases not matched to a gene. This CDR3 is 15 amino acids long. This CDR3 reads CASSSRQGASYGYTF. CDR3 in DNA: TGTGCCAGCAGCTCCCGCCAGGGGGCTTCCTATGGCTACACCTTC.

This clone was detected once. The chain combines TRBV28 with TRBJ1-2; 10 bases match TRBD1. Trimming took 5 bases from V and 6 from J; bases not matched to a gene: 15. The germline V gene encodes CDR1 MDHEN and CDR2 SYDVKM. The CDR3 contains 17 residues. The CDR3 DNA sequence: TGTGCCAGCAGTGATGGGACAGGGGTTTCAGGTCGGGATGGCTACACCTTC. This encodes CASSDGTGVSGRDGYTF.

This chain links TRBV27 with TRBJ1-6; 12 bases align to TRBD1. The CDR3 has 17 residues. V was pared by 7 bases and J by 7 bases, with 11 bases of the junction left unmatched. Germline-derived CDR1 and CDR2 are MNHEY and SMNVEV (reference sequence). CDR3 amino acids: CASIIPPGQGANSPLHF. The CDR3 bases are TGTGCCAGCATCATACCACCGGGACAGGGGGCGAATTCACCCCTCCACTTT.

The genes are TRBV10-2 and TRBJ2-3, with D perhaps matching TRBD2 (6 bases). Germline values: CDR1 WSHSY, CDR2 SAAADI. V was cut by 9 bases and J by 1 base, with 11 bases left in between. CDR3 size: 13 residues. The CDR3: CASREPGTDTQYF. Written as DNA, the CDR3 is TGCGCCAGTCGGGAGCCGGGCACAGATACGCAGTATTTT.

The chain combines TRBV30 with TRBJ2-7, with D possibly TRBD1 on 5 matching bases. The CDR3 extends over 13 amino acids. The V gene lost 2 bases and the J gene lost 2 bases, with 10 bases spanning the gap. The germline V gene encodes CDR1 GTSNPN and CDR2 SVGIG (reference sequence). As DNA, the CDR3 is TGTGCCTGGAGTTCTCAGGGCCCCTACGAGCAGTACTTC. Amino acid sequence: CAWSSQGPYEQYF. The variable domain in full, with the rest retrieved from reference TRBV30 and TRBJ2-7, is SQTIHQWPATLVQPVGSPLSLECTVEGTSNPNLYWYRQAAGRGLQLLFYSVGIGQISSEVPQNLSASRPQDRQFILSSKKLLLSDSGFYLCAWSSQGPYEQYFGPGTRLTVT.

The CDR3: CASSWTSGKYNEQFF. CDR3 bases: TGTGCCAGCAGCTGGACTAGCGGGAAGTACAATGAGCAGTTCTTC. The chain combines TRBV7-8 with TRBJ2-1, with 12 nucleotides matching TRBD2. CDR3 length: 15 residues. CDR1 and CDR2 from the germline V gene are SGHVS and FQNEAQ. The V segment lost 4 bases and the J segment 4 bases; nucleotides outside the gene matches: 2.

The genes are TRBV7-2 and TRBJ1-1, with no clear D. Per germline, CDR1 SGHTA and CDR2 FQGNSA. The CDR3 length is 13 residues. V lost 5 bases, J lost 0 bases, and 7 bases lay in between. The DNA for the CDR3 is TGTGCCAGCAGCGCACAGATGAACACTGAAGCTTTCTTT. Translated: CASSAQMNTEAFF. Drawing the rest from reference TRBV7-2 and TRBJ1-1, the complete variable domain is GAGVSQSPSNKVTEKGKDVELRCDPISGHTALYWYRQSLGQGLEFLIYFQGNSAPDKSGLPSDRFSAERTGGSVSTLTIQRTQQEDSAVYLCASSAQMNTEAFFGQGTRLTVV.

This sequence joins TRBV15 and TRBJ2-5; D remains ambiguous. The CDR3 runs 13 residues. Trimming stripped 3 bases from V and 3 bases from J, with 8 bases between. CDR1 and CDR2 (germline): LNHNV, YYDKDF (reference sequence). In DNA form, the CDR3 reads TGTGCCACCAGCAGGGCAGAAAAAGAGACCCAGTACTTC. This gives the protein CATSRAEKETQYF. Using reference TRBV15 and TRBJ2-5 for the parts outside the CDR3, the full variable domain is DAMVIQNPRYQVTQFGKPVTLSCSQTLNHNVMYWYQQKSSQAPKLLFHYYDKDFNNEADTPDNFQSRRPNTSFCFLDIRSPGLGDTAMYLCATSRAEKETQYFGPGTRLLVL.

This chain connects TRBV7-9 to TRBJ2-6; TRBD1 aligns across 8 bases. Trimming at V came to 8 bases and at J to 0 bases, leaving 6 bases not matched to a gene. The CDR3 has 16 residues. The germline V gene has CDR1 SEHNR and CDR2 FQNEAQ (reference sequence). The CDR3 reads CASGDRGHSGANVLTF. The CDR3 region has the DNA TGTGCCAGCGGCGACAGGGGACACTCTGGGGCCAACGTCCTGACTTTC.

CDR3 DNA sequence: TGTGCCAGCTCACACCTCCCCCTGGTAGACGGGGAGACCCAGTACTTC. Translating gives CASSHLPLVDGETQYF. The chain joins TRBV18 to TRBJ2-5; D is unclear. Germline CDR1 KGHSH, CDR2 LQKENI. V was clipped by 4 bases and J by 5 bases, with 20 bases between them. The CDR3 extends over 16 amino acids. The variable domain in full, with the rest retrieved from reference TRBV18 and TRBJ2-5, is NAGVMQNPRHLVRRRGQEARLRCSPMKGHSHVYWYRQLPEEGLKFMVYLQKENIIDESGMPKERFSAEFPKEGPSILRIQQVVRGDSAAYFCASSHLPLVDGETQYFGPGTRLLVL.

The V call is TRBV7-2, the J call TRBJ1-4; D ambiguous. This CDR3 is built from 15 residues. The germline V gene has CDR1 SGHTA and CDR2 FQGNSA. Between the trimmed V and J ends, which lost 1 base and 0 bases, there was a span of 6 bases. CDR3 DNA sequence: TGTGCCAGCAGCTTAGGGTCAGCAACTAATGAAAAACTGTTTTTT. It codes for CASSLGSATNEKLFF.

This clone has a single count. V and J are TRBV7-2 and TRBJ2-5; 8 nucleotides line up with TRBD2. There are 18 residues in the CDR3. Germline loops: CDR1 SGHTA, CDR2 FQGNSA. V trimming: 2 bases; J trimming: 3 bases; junction bases outside the gene matches: 14. CDR3 coding DNA: TGTGCCAGCAGCTTATATCCCACTCAGGGGACTAGGAAAGAGACCCAGTACTTC. Translating gives CASSLYPTQGTRKETQYF.